This entry lists 23 T cell receptor beta chains sequenced from one sample in a study of early T cells in non-severe SARS-CoV-2 infection. TCRdb reprocessed the 5' RACE reads with MiXCR, giving one entry per CDR3 protein. Here the sample spans some 55,000 distinct CDR3 sequences, 10% to 15% being singletons. The material sequenced was whole blood, taken at baseline. The source of these receptors is an adult who was a healthcare worker with PCR-confirmed SARS-CoV-2 infection or an uninfected control (not recorded which).

Remarks on this clonotype: Relative to the germline gene, one junction end is altered; a read error may explain this. The V call is TRBV18, the J call TRBJ2-1; TRBD2 might be the D (5 bases). Germline CDR1 reads KGHSH; CDR2 reads LQKENI. The CDR3 has 15 amino acids. DNA for the CDR3: TGTGCCAGCTCACCACCACTAGTCTCCTTCAATGAGCAGTTCTTC. Translation: CASSPPLVSFNEQFF.

CDR3 in amino acids: CASSLGQGADSNQPQHF. As DNA, the CDR3 is TGTGCCAGCAGCTTAGGACAGGGGGCAGATAGCAATCAGCCCCAGCATTTT. This chain joins TRBV7-9 and TRBJ1-5, with 10 nucleotides matching TRBD1. This CDR3 has 17 residues. Germline V gene data show CDR1 as SEHNR and CDR2 as FQNEAQ (reference sequence). J gave up 0 bases and V 1 base, and 3 bases lay outside the gene matches.

The chain uses TRBV5-4 and TRBJ2-1; perhaps TRBD1 as D (5 bases). Germline loops: CDR1 SGHNT, CDR2 YYREEE (reference sequence). Trimming removed 3 bases from V and 8 bases from J, with 15 bases in between. There are 14 residues in the CDR3. CDR3: CASSSQGNPHEQFF. The DNA of the CDR3 is TGTGCCAGCAGCTCCCAGGGAAATCCCCATGAGCAGTTCTTC.

This clonotype came up many times. The chain couples TRBV5-8 to TRBJ2-3; no reliable D call. Germline V gene lookup returns CDR1 SGHTS and CDR2 YDEGEE. The CDR3 runs to 15 residues. The V and J ends lost 0 bases and 6 bases respectively, with 14 bases between them. The CDR3 region has the DNA TGTGCCAGCAGCTTGGGTGGCAACCCGAGGGATACGCAGTATTTT. It is translated as CASSLGGNPRDTQYF.

V usage is TRBV7-2 and J usage is TRBJ2-5, with a possible D match to TRBD1 (6 bases). This CDR3 has 14 residues. Germline CDR1 SGHTA, CDR2 FQGNSA. The V end was cut by 5 bases, the J end by 4 bases, with 14 bases between. CDR3 nucleotides: TGTGCCAGCAGCGAACACACAGGGTTAGAGACCCAGTACTTC. This sequence encodes CASSEHTGLETQYF.

Ten or more counts support this clonotype. The chain uses TRBV11-2 and TRBJ2-7; 9 nucleotides align to TRBD2. The germline V gene has CDR1 SGHAT and CDR2 FQNNGV. There are 16 residues in the CDR3. V lost 5 bases, J lost 7 bases, and 15 bases stayed unmatched. The CDR3 sequence is CASSPPTGGRAVEQYF. Written as DNA, the CDR3 is TGTGCCAGCAGCCCGCCGACCGGCGGGAGGGCCGTAGAGCAGTACTTC.

This clonotype appeared many times. The V and J genes are TRBV7-6 and TRBJ2-2; the D is unclear. The germline CDR1 and CDR2 sequences are SGHVS and FNYEAQ. Trimming took off 2 bases at V and 2 bases at J, with 9 bases between the two ends. This CDR3 has 15 residues. CDR3 protein: CASSLTPLNTGELFF. The DNA of the CDR3 is TGTGCCAGCAGCTTAACCCCTTTAAACACCGGGGAGCTGTTTTTT.

The rearrangement joins TRBV11-2 to TRBJ1-6; D uncertain. The CDR3 contains 15 residues. In germline, CDR1 is SGHAT, CDR2 FQNNGV. V was pared by 5 bases and J by 10 bases, with 18 bases between. The CDR3, as DNA: TGTGCCAGCAGCCTCATACGGCAGTTGGGATCACCCCTCCACTTT. Its translation: CASSLIRQLGSPLHF.

This chain joins TRBV19 and TRBJ2-7, with a possible D match to TRBD1 (6 bases). Trimming cost V 2 bases and J 1 base, with 15 bases left between them. The CDR3 has 16 residues. CDR1 and CDR2 from the germline V gene are LNHDA and SQIVND (reference sequence). CDR3 sequence (DNA): TGTGCCAGTAGTATATATGGGGGCCCCGGATCCTACGAGCAGTACTTC. Translated: CASSIYGGPGSYEQYF.

This clonotype has just a few counts. The V call is TRBV6-5, the J call TRBJ2-7; the D gene is possibly TRBD1 (5 bases). Germline V CDR1 and CDR2: MNHEY, SVGAGI. V lost 6 bases to trimming and J lost 3 bases, with 15 bases between them. The CDR3 loop spans 14 amino acids. Here the CDR3 DNA reads TGTGCCAGCAGGTACCGCAGGGTCCACTACGAGCAGTACTTC. Its protein is CASRYRRVHYEQYF.

CDR3 residues: CASSLRTLNPGQFNEKLFF. The DNA for the CDR3 is TGTGCCAGCAGCTTGCGGACACTAAATCCGGGACAGTTTAATGAAAAACTGTTTTTT. The rearrangement links TRBV7-8 to TRBJ1-4, with TRBD1 identical over 7 bases. Trimming removed 3 bases from V and 4 bases from J; junction bases left unmatched: 17. Per the germline V gene, CDR1 is SGHVS and CDR2 is FQNEAQ. This CDR3 comprises 19 residues. Full variable domain (outside the CDR3, taken from reference TRBV7-8 and TRBJ1-4): GAGVSQSPRYKVAKRGQDVALRCDPISGHVSLFWYQQALGQGPEFLTYFQNEAQLDKSGLPSDRFFAERPEGSVSTLKIQRTQQEDSAVYLCASSLRTLNPGQFNEKLFFGSGTQLSVL.

This clonotype was seen at least ten times. The chain's CDR3 is CASSQGDYNEQFF. The CDR3 DNA reads TGTGCCAGCAGCCAGGGGGACTACAATGAGCAGTTCTTC. The V gene is TRBV4-2, the J gene TRBJ2-1; either TRBD1 or TRBD2 may supply D (5 bases each). The V end was cut by 3 bases, the J end by 3 bases, with 6 bases between. Germline CDR1 LGHNA, CDR2 YNFKEQ. The CDR3 spans 13 residues.

This clonotype has a handful of counts. This chain links TRBV7-9 with TRBJ1-3; D is unclear. CDR1 and CDR2 from the germline V gene are SEHNR and FQNEAQ (reference sequence). V dropped 5 bases and J dropped 0 bases, with 11 bases sitting between them. There are 15 residues in the CDR3. In DNA form, the CDR3 reads TGTGCCAGCAGCCCGGATCTGTACTCTGGAAACACCATATATTTT. It yields the protein CASSPDLYSGNTIYF. Variable domain in full (rest from reference TRBV7-9 and TRBJ1-3): DTGVSQNPRHKITKRGQNVTFRCDPISEHNRLYWYRQTLGQGPEFLTYFQNEAQLEKSRLLSDRFSAERPKGSFSTLEIQRTEQGDSAMYLCASSPDLYSGNTIYFGEGSWLTVV.

This rearrangement joins TRBV18 to TRBJ2-7; TRBD2 aligns across 13 bases. The V segment lost 2 bases and the J segment 5 bases; nucleotides outside the gene matches: 6. This CDR3 region has 16 residues. Germline V gene sequence: CDR1 KGHSH, CDR2 LQKENI. In DNA, the CDR3 is TGTGCCAGCTCACCAAGACTAGCGGGAGGTGGTAACGAGCAGTACTTC. It translates to CASSPRLAGGGNEQYF. The full variable domain, in which reference TRBV18 and TRBJ2-7 provide the parts outside the CDR3, is NAGVMQNPRHLVRRRGQEARLRCSPMKGHSHVYWYRQLPEEGLKFMVYLQKENIIDESGMPKERFSAEFPKEGPSILRIQQVVRGDSAAYFCASSPRLAGGGNEQYFGPGTRLTVT.

This clonotype was seen more than once but under ten times. J is TRBJ2-3 and V is TRBV4-2; TRBD2 agrees at 12 bases. Unmatched junction bases numbered 6, after V lost 5 bases and J lost 3 bases. The CDR3 sequence is 16 residues long. Germline V gives CDR1 LGHNA, CDR2 YNFKEQ. In nucleotides, the CDR3 is TGTGCCAGCAGCTCTAGGACTAGCGGGAAAACAGATACGCAGTATTTT. This codes for CASSSRTSGKTDTQYF.

This clonotype has only a few counts. This sequence joins TRBV5-1 and TRBJ2-7, with TRBD2 as a possible D gene (6 bases). The V end lost 4 bases, the J end lost 6 bases, and 14 bases lay between the germline ends. The CDR3 is 13 residues long. Germline CDR1 reads SGHRS; CDR2 reads YFSETQ. CDR3 loop: CASSQSTGGEQYF. CDR3 coding DNA: TGCGCCAGCAGCCAGAGCACCGGGGGCGAGCAGTACTTC.

This clonotype has a handful of counts. The rearrangement uses TRBV28 and TRBJ2-4; perhaps TRBD1 as D (6 bases). Germline CDR1 MDHEN, CDR2 SYDVKM. The germline V and J ends were trimmed by 8 bases and 6 bases, with 17 bases remaining between them. The CDR3 covers 14 residues. In DNA form, the CDR3 reads TGTGCCAGCGACAGGACACGCACGGGAAACATTCAGTACTTC. Translation gives CASDRTRTGNIQYF.

This chain uses TRBV27 with TRBJ2-1; 9 bases match TRBD2. From germline, CDR1 is MNHEY and CDR2 SMNVEV (reference sequence). This CDR3 comprises 17 residues. V shed 3 bases and J 4 bases; nucleotides not matched to a gene: 10. This CDR3 reads CASSLMTGTSRYNEQFF. CDR3 sequence (DNA): TGTGCCAGCAGTTTGATGACCGGGACTAGCAGGTACAATGAGCAGTTCTTC.

The chain links TRBV12-3 or TRBV12-4 to TRBJ2-1, with D unresolved. The CDR3 spans 14 residues. V gave up 8 bases and J gave up 1 base, with 12 bases separating them. The CDR3 sequence: CASLTGPSYNEQFF. Written as DNA, the CDR3 is TGTGCCAGCCTAACCGGGCCTTCCTACAATGAGCAGTTCTTC.

V gene TRBV9 combines with J gene TRBJ2-7; 9 bases are a match to TRBD1. Per the germline V gene, CDR1 is SGDLS and CDR2 is YYNGEE. V gave up 3 bases and J gave up 5 bases; unmatched junction bases: 3. CDR3 length: 13 amino acids. The CDR3: CASSGTGVNEQYF. The DNA of the CDR3 is TGTGCCAGCAGCGGGACAGGGGTGAACGAGCAGTACTTC.

The chain couples TRBV20-1 to TRBJ2-1, with TRBD2 matching 10 bases. The CDR3 has 15 residues. Germline CDR1 is DFQATT and CDR2 is SNEGSKA (reference sequence). The trim removed 3 bases at V and 4 bases at J, leaving 6 bases unmatched. In DNA form, the CDR3 reads TGCAGTGCTAGGGGTCTAGCGGGAGTGTACAATGAGCAGTTCTTC. Its protein is CSARGLAGVYNEQFF.

The CDR3 sequence: CASSPAGTQYF. CDR3 bases: TGTGCCAGCAGTCCGGCGGGGACCCAGTACTTC. The V and J genes are TRBV6-2 or TRBV6-3 and TRBJ2-5; tentatively, D is TRBD2 (5 bases). Deletions cut 5 bases from V and 7 bases from J, with 8 bases between. Germline lookup yields CDR1 MNHEY and CDR2 SVGEGT. CDR3 length: 11 residues.

This rearrangement joins TRBV28 to TRBJ2-1; TRBD1 or TRBD2 may be the D gene (5 bases each). This CDR3 region has 15 residues. Trimming left V 1 base short and J 0 bases short, with 7 bases between. Germline CDR1 reads MDHEN; CDR2 reads SYDVKM. CDR3 in amino acids: CASSLSGPSYNEQFF. The CDR3 DNA follows: TGTGCCAGCAGTTTATCGGGACCCTCCTACAATGAGCAGTTCTTC. The complete variable domain, with remaining parts taken from reference TRBV28 and TRBJ2-1, reads DVKVTQSSRYLVKRTGEKVFLECVQDMDHENMFWYRQDPGLGLRLIYFSYDVKMKEKGDIPEGYSVSREKKERFSLILESASTNQTSMYLCASSLSGPSYNEQFFGPGTRLTVL.